This T cell receptor (beta chain) was recovered during a study of PD-1 blockade in classical Hodgkin lymphoma. As to this clone: Its matching antigen is unknown.

Regarding the study as a whole: Those starting nivolumab under 1 year post-ASCT were excluded. The CD4+ diversity rise by C4D1 was clearest in complete responders.

All patients experienced relapse after autologous stem cell transplantation, and brentuximab vedotin exposure was variable. Responses achieved at best were complete response, partial response or progressive disease. V was pared by 4 bases and J by 3 bases, with 12 bases between. Germline CDR1 is MGHRA and CDR2 is YSYEKL. The CDR3 is 15 amino acids. Clones were sequenced by immunoSEQ multiplex PCR, and TCRdb holds only the in-frame ones, with some missing. This table holds more than 25,000 clones, 65% to 75% found once. Sequencing used peripheral blood mononuclear cells (PBMCs), obtained before the second cycle of nivolumab. The rearrangement joins TRBV4-1 to TRBJ2-2; D may be TRBD2 (6 bases). This sequence was found in a human donor with classical Hodgkin lymphoma. The CDR3 reads CASSPLGLDTGELFF. DNA of the CDR3: TGCGCCAGCAGCCCCCTGGGACTCGACACCGGGGAGCTGTTTTTT.